One sample yielded the 2 T cell receptor beta chains listed below, sequenced in a study of a mutant IDH1 vaccine in newly diagnosed glioma. Time point specified: week 5, during vaccination. Each vaccine dose was 300 ug of mutant IDH1 20-mer peptide, with topical imiquimod. Their cognate antigens are unknown. Repertoires were generated with immunoSEQ multiplex PCR, while TCRdb's copy carries only in-frame clones and drops some. Of roughly 42,000 clones listed, approximately 85% are singletons. The sample here was PBMCs, taken from a glioma patient whose treatment included an IDH1 peptide vaccine. These receptors came from a man in his forties or fifties with glioma.

The chain is built from TRBV15 and TRBJ1-4; no clear D gene. The CDR3 consists of 15 residues. Germline assignment: CDR1 LNHNV and CDR2 YYDKDF (reference sequence). The ends were cut back, 0 bases at V and 6 bases at J, with 11 bases in the middle. The chain's CDR3 is CATSREGQRDEKLFF. The CDR3 DNA follows: TGTGCCACCAGCAGAGAAGGGCAAAGGGATGAAAAACTGTTTTTT.

The V call is TRBV7-9, the J call TRBJ2-5; no firm D call. The CDR3 contains 11 residues. V lost 5 bases and J 2 bases, leaving 3 bases between the germline ends. Germline CDR1 SEHNR, CDR2 FQNEAQ (reference sequence). CDR3 DNA sequence: TGTGCCAGCAGCCATCAAGAGACCCAGTACTTC. Residues: CASSHQETQYF.